These T cell receptor beta chains were read from a single sample in a study of blood T cell repertoires in COVID-19. The method was immunoSEQ multiplex PCR; TCRdb's version includes in-frame clones alone and lacks a portion of them. This sample carries about 71,000 clones, about four fifths of them seen once, and the ten largest clones take approximately 28%. The sequencing sample was made of peripheral blood. These receptors all come from a man in his sixties or seventies with acute or convalescent COVID-19. The CDR3 runs from the conserved cysteine through the conserved F or W. Clone size is not always given. Where it is, it says once, few, many or a class for expanded clones.

>NA|TRBJ2-7|14|TRBV24-1
CATSEEGSPGEQYF
>NA|TRBJ2-3|14|TRBV27
CASSLRQSTDTQYF
>NA|TRBJ2-7|14|TRBV10-1
CASSEAGRPYEQYF
>few|TRBJ2-7|16|TRBV29-1
CSVEGGEWQGAYEQYF
>NA|TRBJ1-1|17|TRBV21-1
CASSKDRGLCGNTEAFF
>NA|TRBJ1-1|14|TRBV19
CASSSGRGNTEAFF
>NA|TRBJ2-1|15|TRBV7-6
CASTSGVGGSNEQFF
>once|TRBJ2-5|14|TRBV11-2
CASSSLLQEETQYF
>few|TRBJ1-4|18|TRBV6-7
CASSYVAIGGLTNEKLFF
>few|TRBJ1-4|15|TRBV28
CASSSGQASGEKLFF
>NA|TRBJ1-5|16|TRBV28
CASSPQGTASYQPQHF
>few|TRBJ1-2|13|TRBV5-1
CASRGDSNYGYTF
>NA|TRBJ1-1|14|TRBV2
CASRTRQGLTEAFF
>NA|TRBJ2-3|16|TRBV19
CASSISAGGGPDTQYF
>NA|TRBJ2-1|15|TRBV5-1
CASSLTGQEDPEQFF
>NA|TRBJ1-1|15|TRBV19
CASSPRRDRVTEAFF
>few|TRBJ1-2|16|TRBV7-2
CASSLAEGAWSSGYTF
>once|TRBJ2-3|17|TRBV10-3
CAISESDGSGATDTQYF
>few|TRBJ2-2|14|TRBV10-3
CAINAELNTGELFF